The following is a T cell receptor (beta chain) sequence with its context. This sample's time point: proximal margin of the surgical specimen (macroscopically non-inflamed). The CDR3 length is 16 residues. Germline CDR1 reads ENHRY; CDR2 reads SYGVKD. V lost 11 bases and J lost 4; bases outside the gene matches: 15. This entry belongs to a study of T cell repertoires in ileal Crohn's disease. Overall study context: Every patient was operated on for stricturing (about 60%) or penetrating (approximately 39%) complications.

Sequencing was performed with immunoSEQ multiplex PCR; in TCRdb, only in-frame clones are kept and a portion is missing. This table holds about 4,100 clones, 55% to 75% found once. Material: ileal tissue. V is TRBV10-3 and J is TRBJ2-2, with TRBD1 identical over 8 bases. This TCR was sampled from an adult with Crohn's disease. The CDR3 coding sequence is TGTGCCTCCGGATCTGGAGGACAGGGTGGCACCGGGGAGCTGTTTTTT. Its translation: CASGSGGQGGTGELFF.